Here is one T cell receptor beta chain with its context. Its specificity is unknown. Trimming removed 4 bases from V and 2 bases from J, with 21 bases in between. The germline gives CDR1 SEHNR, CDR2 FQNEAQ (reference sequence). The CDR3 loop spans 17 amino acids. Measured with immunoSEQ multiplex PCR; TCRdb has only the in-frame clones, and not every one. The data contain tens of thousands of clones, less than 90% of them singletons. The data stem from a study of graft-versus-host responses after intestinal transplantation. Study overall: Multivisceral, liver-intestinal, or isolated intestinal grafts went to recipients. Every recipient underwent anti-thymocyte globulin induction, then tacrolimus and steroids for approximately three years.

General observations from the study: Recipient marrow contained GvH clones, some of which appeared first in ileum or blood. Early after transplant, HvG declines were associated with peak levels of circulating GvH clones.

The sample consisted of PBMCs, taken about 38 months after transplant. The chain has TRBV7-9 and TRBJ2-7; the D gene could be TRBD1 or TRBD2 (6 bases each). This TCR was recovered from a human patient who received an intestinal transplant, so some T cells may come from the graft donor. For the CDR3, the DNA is TGTGCCAGCAGCTCCCCTTCGGCGGGGACAAATACCTACGAGCAGTACTTC. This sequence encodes CASSSPSAGTNTYEQYF. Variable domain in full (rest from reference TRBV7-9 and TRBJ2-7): DTGVSQNPRHKITKRGQNVTFRCDPISEHNRLYWYRQTLGQGPEFLTYFQNEAQLEKSRLLSDRFSAERPKGSFSTLEIQRTEQGDSAMYLCASSSPSAGTNTYEQYFGPGTRLTVT.